This T cell receptor beta chain was documented in a study of blood T cell repertoires in COVID-19. Study at large: PBMCs, B-cell-depleted T cells, or T cells provided the cDNA or gDNA that made up the material.

As processed by the authors: The assay estimated nucleated cells by amplifying reference gene primers. Only in-frame clones appear in the TCRdb table, and some are missing; sequencing was by immunoSEQ multiplex PCR. The V and J calls and clone size were taken over from that table, and D and trimming were inferred from the DNA. The profile shows fewer than 110,000 clones, approximately 90% of them singletons. The CDR3 is 13 amino acids. Trimming left V 5 bases short and J 6 bases short, with 13 bases between. Germline loops: CDR1 GTSNPN, CDR2 SVGIG (reference sequence). Source material: peripheral blood. This sequence joins TRBV30 and TRBJ2-2; no clear D. This TCR was sampled from a woman aged 25 to 39 with acute or convalescent COVID-19. Here the CDR3 DNA reads TGTGCCTGGGAGCCCTCTCCGCCCGGGGAGCTGTTTTTT. Its translation is CAWEPSPPGELFF.